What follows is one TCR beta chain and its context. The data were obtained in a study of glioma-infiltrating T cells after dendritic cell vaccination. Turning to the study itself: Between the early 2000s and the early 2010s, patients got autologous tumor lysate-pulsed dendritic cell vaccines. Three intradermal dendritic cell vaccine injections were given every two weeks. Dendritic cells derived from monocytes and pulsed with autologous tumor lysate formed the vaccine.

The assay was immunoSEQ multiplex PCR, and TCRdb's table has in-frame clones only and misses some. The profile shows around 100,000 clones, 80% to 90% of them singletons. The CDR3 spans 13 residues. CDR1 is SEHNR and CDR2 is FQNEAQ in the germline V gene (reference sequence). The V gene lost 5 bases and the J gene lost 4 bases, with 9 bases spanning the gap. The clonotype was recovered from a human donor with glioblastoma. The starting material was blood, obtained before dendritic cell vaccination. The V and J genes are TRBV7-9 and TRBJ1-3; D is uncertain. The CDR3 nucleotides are TGTGCCAGCAGCAAATTCAAAGGAAACACCATATATTTT. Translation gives CASSKFKGNTIYF.